The 31 T cell receptor beta chains given below trace back to one sample, sequenced in a study of shared clonotypes between healthy human individuals. Assay used: immunoSEQ multiplex PCR; TCRdb lists only in-frame clones, some missing. The sample records millions of clones, roughly 91% being singletons. Selected positively for CCR7 and CD45RO-negative, naive CD8 cells excluded terminally differentiated effector memory CD45RA+ cells. The sequencing sample was made of naive CD8+ T cells from PBMCs. The source is a man aged 18 to 29 in good health. Some clones in this sample may be carry-over from other donors' samples.

The CDR3 here is CASTPDWSSYNEQFF. In DNA form, the CDR3 reads TGTGCCAGCACCCCAGACTGGAGCTCCTACAATGAGCAGTTCTTC. The rearrangement uses TRBV6-1 and TRBJ2-1; no reliable D call. CDR1 and CDR2 (germline): MNHNS, SASEGT. The length of the CDR3 is 15 residues. V was clipped by 7 bases and J by 0 bases, with 13 bases between them.

The genes are TRBV29-1 and TRBJ2-3; D perhaps matches TRBD2 (7 bases). The CDR3 has 13 amino acids. Germline CDR1 and CDR2: SQVTM and ANQGSEA. V was clipped by 4 bases and J by 6 bases, with 14 bases between them. CDR3 in DNA: TGCAGCGTTGTGAGGGGGGGGAGGGATACGCAGTATTTT. It codes for CSVVRGGRDTQYF.

The chain combines TRBV4-2 with TRBJ2-3; D gene uncertain. Germline loops: CDR1 LGHNA, CDR2 YNFKEQ. The CDR3 sequence is 14 residues long. The V end lost 4 bases, the J end lost 3 bases, and 11 bases lay between the germline ends. The CDR3 coding sequence is TGTGCCAGCAGCCCTTGGGGTGGTACAGATACGCAGTATTTT. This sequence encodes CASSPWGGTDTQYF.

The rearrangement uses TRBV19 and TRBJ2-7; TRBD1 matches at 9 bases. Germline lookup yields CDR1 LNHDA and CDR2 SQIVND (reference sequence). This CDR3 comprises 15 residues. Trimming cost V 5 bases and J 5 bases; bases outside gene matches: 10. CDR3 bases: TGTGCCAGTAGTCCTCACGGGGACAGGGTCAACGAGCAGTACTTC. It translates to CASSPHGDRVNEQYF.

The chain joins TRBV27 to TRBJ2-2; D is uncertain. The V end was cut by 4 bases, the J end by 4 bases, with 16 bases between. CDR1 and CDR2 from the germline V gene are MNHEY and SMNVEV (reference sequence). This CDR3 contains 16 residues. For the CDR3, the DNA is TGTGCCAGCAGTTCCCTCCCGGGCCTTGGCACCGGGGAGCTGTTTTTT. Protein sequence: CASSSLPGLGTGELFF.

This clone appeared a single time. For the CDR3, the DNA is TGTGCCAGCAGTTTCCACGGACAGTCAAATAGGGGCGAGCAGTACTTC. Its translation is CASSFHGQSNRGEQYF. The chain is built from TRBV28 and TRBJ2-7; possible D gene TRBD1, 6 bases. Germline V gene sequence: CDR1 MDHEN, CDR2 SYDVKM. V was trimmed by 3 bases and J by 6 bases, leaving 21 bases between them. The CDR3 contains 16 residues.

This chain connects TRBV10-3 to TRBJ2-1; D tentatively reads TRBD1 or TRBD2 (5 bases each). CDR1 and CDR2 from the germline V gene are ENHRY and SYGVKD. The CDR3 is made up of 18 amino acids. V lost 2 bases to trimming and J lost 2 bases, with 19 bases between them. The CDR3, as DNA: TGTGCCATCAGTGAGCGGCCGGGGCCCCACGGGACCTACAATGAGCAGTTCTTC. Protein: CAISERPGPHGTYNEQFF.

CDR3 sequence: CASSLGASGLTDTQYF. The CDR3 bases are TGTGCCAGCAGTTTGGGAGCTAGCGGACTCACAGATACGCAGTATTTT. The rearrangement joins TRBV27 to TRBJ2-3; the match to TRBD2 covers 7 bases. Germline CDR1 reads MNHEY; CDR2 reads SMNVEV (reference sequence). CDR3 length: 16 amino acids. Germline trimming cut 3 bases from V and 2 bases from J; bases unmatched to any gene: 8.

The chain employs TRBV5-4 and TRBJ2-7, with 7 bases aligning to TRBD1. Germline V gene sequence: CDR1 SGHNT, CDR2 YYREEE (reference sequence). The CDR3 is made up of 12 amino acids. Trimming cost V 2 bases and J 4 bases; bases outside gene matches: 0. The CDR3 here is CASSFRGYEQYF. The DNA of the CDR3 is TGTGCCAGCAGCTTCAGGGGGTACGAGCAGTACTTC. Using reference TRBV5-4 and TRBJ2-7 for the parts outside the CDR3, the full variable domain is ETGVTQSPTHLIKTRGQQVTLRCSSQSGHNTVSWYQQALGQGPQFIFQYYREEENGRGNFPPRFSGLQFPNYSSELNVNALELDDSALYLCASSFRGYEQYFGPGTRLTVT.

The chain joins TRBV18 to TRBJ1-3, with D hard to call. CDR1 is KGHSH, CDR2 LQKENI, per germline. With 0 bases removed from V and 2 bases from J, the gap between germline ends came to 14 bases. The CDR3 consists of 17 residues. CDR3 coding DNA: TGTGCCAGCTCACCACCGGTTATCGGACGGCCTGGAAACACCATATATTTT. It specifies CASSPPVIGRPGNTIYF.

The chain is built from TRBV27 and TRBJ1-1; a weak D match, TRBD1 (6 bases). V gave up 5 bases and J gave up 10 bases, with 20 bases separating them. CDR1 is MNHEY, CDR2 SMNVEV, per germline (reference sequence). CDR3 size: 14 residues. CDR3 DNA sequence: TGTGCCAGCAGTACCTTTGGGGAGCCACAGGGAGCTTTCTTT. It specifies CASSTFGEPQGAFF.

About this clone: The sample has other DNA sequences that encode this CDR3 too. The chain joins TRBV9 to TRBJ2-3; D unresolved. Looked up from germline, CDR1 is SGDLS and CDR2 is YYNGEE. The CDR3 sequence is 13 residues long. V was pared by 5 bases and J by 2 bases, with 9 bases between. CDR3 DNA: TGTGCCAGCAGTGTCAGGACCACAGATACGCAGTATTTT. Translation gives CASSVRTTDTQYF.

As concerns this clone: This specimen includes other DNA sequences encoding the same CDR3. The V and J genes are TRBV11-3 and TRBJ1-1; D call uncertain. The CDR3 extends over 13 amino acids. Germline assignment: CDR1 SGHNT and CDR2 YENEEA. V was pared by 4 bases and J by 4 bases, with 10 bases between. The CDR3 spells CASSSRAGTEAFF. Written as DNA, the CDR3 is TGTGCCAGCAGCTCCCGGGCAGGCACTGAAGCTTTCTTT.

The V call is TRBV28, the J call TRBJ2-7; D is perhaps TRBD1 (5 bases). Germline-derived CDR1 and CDR2 are MDHEN and SYDVKM. V was cut by 4 bases and J by 3 bases, with 19 bases left in between. The CDR3 is 16 residues long. CDR3 region: CASSSQTETEDYEQYF. The CDR3, as DNA: TGTGCCAGCAGTTCACAAACGGAGACAGAAGACTACGAGCAGTACTTC.

The sample holds one count of this clone. In DNA form, the CDR3 reads TGCAGCGTAAACACAGGGGTATCCTACAATGAGCAGTTCTTC. Translated, it gives CSVNTGVSYNEQFF. J is TRBJ2-1 and V is TRBV29-1; 7 bases line up with TRBD1. After removal of 6 bases from V and 1 base from J, the junction contained 6 bases not matched to a gene. The length of the CDR3 is 14 residues. Germline V gives CDR1 SQVTM, CDR2 ANQGSEA.

The V gene is TRBV4-1, the J gene TRBJ1-4, with TRBD1 matching 10 bases. The trim removed 3 bases at V and 8 bases at J, leaving 6 bases unmatched. Germline V gene lookup returns CDR1 MGHRA and CDR2 YSYEKL. The CDR3 spans 15 residues. The CDR3 reads CASSQDRGREEKLFF. CDR3 nucleotide sequence: TGCGCCAGCAGCCAGGACAGGGGGAGGGAAGAAAAACTGTTTTTT.

V is TRBV6-1 and J is TRBJ2-7, with TRBD2 as a possible D gene (5 bases). V dropped 3 bases and J dropped 6 bases, with 15 bases sitting between them. Per germline, CDR1 MNHNS and CDR2 SASEGT. The CDR3 has 14 amino acids. CDR3 nucleotides: TGTGCCAGCAGTGACCGCCCCGGGAAGGGCGAGCAGTACTTC. Amino acid sequence: CASSDRPGKGEQYF.

The chain has TRBV28 and TRBJ2-1; possible D gene TRBD2, 6 bases. V was cut by 4 bases and J by 0 bases, with 13 bases left in between. CDR3 size: 16 residues. The germline CDR1 and CDR2 sequences are MDHEN and SYDVKM. The CDR3 is CASSSNREFSYNEQFF. The CDR3 bases are TGTGCCAGCAGTTCGAATCGGGAGTTCTCCTACAATGAGCAGTTCTTC.

J is TRBJ2-7 and V is TRBV4-1; D tentatively fits TRBD1 or TRBD2 (5 bases each). Deletions cut 1 base from V and 2 bases from J, with 18 bases between. Looked up from germline, CDR1 is MGHRA and CDR2 is YSYEKL. CDR3 size: 17 residues. The CDR3 bases are TGCGCCAGCAGCCAAGGGACCGAGGGGCCGACAGCCTACGAGCAGTACTTC. Its translation is CASSQGTEGPTAYEQYF.

This clone has just one count. The CDR3 spells CASSLYGGATEAFF. The CDR3 DNA is TGTGCCAGCAGTTTATACGGGGGGGCCACTGAAGCTTTCTTT. V and J are TRBV28 and TRBJ1-1; possibly TRBD1 for D (6 bases). The germline V and J ends were trimmed by 1 base and 4 bases, with 10 bases remaining between them. The CDR3 extends over 14 amino acids. Looked up from germline, CDR1 is MDHEN and CDR2 is SYDVKM.

The chain has TRBV28 and TRBJ2-1; TRBD2 aligns across 9 bases. This CDR3 has 17 residues. V dropped 3 bases and J dropped 2; count of bases not matched to a gene: 8. CDR1 is MDHEN and CDR2 is SYDVKM in the germline V gene. The CDR3: CASSLATSGWPYNEQFF. CDR3 bases: TGTGCCAGCAGTTTGGCTACTAGCGGGTGGCCCTACAATGAGCAGTTCTTC.

V gene TRBV28 combines with J gene TRBJ2-7; possibly TRBD1 for D (5 bases). The CDR3 spans 15 residues. The V gene's germline CDR1 is MDHEN and CDR2 SYDVKM. The V and J ends lost 5 bases and 3 bases respectively, with 17 bases between them. The DNA of the CDR3 is TGTGCCAGCAGTCCTTCAACAGGAGACCTCTACGAGCAGTACTTC. Residues: CASSPSTGDLYEQYF. The full variable domain, in which reference TRBV28 and TRBJ2-7 provide the parts outside the CDR3, is DVKVTQSSRYLVKRTGEKVFLECVQDMDHENMFWYRQDPGLGLRLIYFSYDVKMKEKGDIPEGYSVSREKKERFSLILESASTNQTSMYLCASSPSTGDLYEQYFGPGTRLTVT.

V is TRBV9 and J is TRBJ1-4; perhaps TRBD1 as D (5 bases). The V end was cut by 4 bases, the J end by 2 bases, with 12 bases between. Germline values: CDR1 SGDLS, CDR2 YYNGEE. The CDR3 totals 15 residues. CDR3 region: CASSPQTVTNEKLFF. The CDR3 DNA reads as TGTGCCAGCAGCCCTCAGACAGTGACTAATGAAAAACTGTTTTTT.

This chain uses TRBV9 with TRBJ2-3; no firm D call. The ends were cut back, 3 bases at V and 1 base at J, with 9 bases in the middle. Looked up from germline, CDR1 is SGDLS and CDR2 is YYNGEE. The CDR3 length is 14 residues. The CDR3 is CASSESGGTDTQYF. CDR3 DNA sequence: TGTGCCAGCAGCGAATCAGGAGGCACAGATACGCAGTATTTT.

The rearrangement joins TRBV7-9 to TRBJ2-3, with TRBD1 matching 7 bases. Germline lookup yields CDR1 SEHNR and CDR2 FQNEAQ (reference sequence). J gave up 6 bases and V 4 bases, and 7 bases lay outside the gene matches. There are 14 residues in the CDR3. CDR3 protein: CASSSQGWKDTQYF. CDR3 in DNA: TGTGCCAGCAGCTCACAGGGGTGGAAGGATACGCAGTATTTT.

This chain connects TRBV27 to TRBJ2-1; tentative D call: TRBD2 (6 bases). The CDR3 runs 16 residues. Germline V gene lookup returns CDR1 MNHEY and CDR2 SMNVEV (reference sequence). The V gene lost 2 bases and the J gene lost 6 bases, with 17 bases spanning the gap. The CDR3 loop reads CASSLIGGDFANEQFF. CDR3 bases: TGTGCCAGCAGTTTAATCGGGGGAGACTTCGCCAATGAGCAGTTCTTC.

This CDR3 reads CASSIDQGTSSEQYF. Written as DNA, the CDR3 is TGTGCCAGTAGTATAGATCAAGGGACTAGTAGCGAGCAGTACTTC. The chain carries TRBV19 and TRBJ2-7; 8 bases map to TRBD2. Trimming cost V 0 bases and J 6 bases; bases outside gene matches: 7. In germline, CDR1 is LNHDA, CDR2 SQIVND (reference sequence). The CDR3 is 15 residues long.

Concerning this clone itself: The sample contains more than one DNA sequence encoding this CDR3. The chain joins TRBV28 to TRBJ1-3; weak D call: TRBD1 (5 bases). The germline CDR1 and CDR2 sequences are MDHEN and SYDVKM. The V and J ends lost 6 bases and 0 bases respectively, with 12 bases between them. The length of the CDR3 is 15 residues. The CDR3 region is CASSLGTSSGNTIYF. As DNA, the CDR3 is TGTGCCAGCAGCTTAGGGACCAGCTCTGGAAACACCATATATTTT.

Of note for this clone: This sample also contains other DNA sequences that code for the same CDR3. The CDR3 nucleotides are TGTGCCAGCAGTTTCGGTGCGTCTTACAATGAGCAGTTCTTC. Encoded protein: CASSFGASYNEQFF. The chain links TRBV27 to TRBJ2-1; D not certain. Looked up from germline, CDR1 is MNHEY and CDR2 is SMNVEV (reference sequence). The CDR3 runs to 14 residues. V gave up 3 bases and J gave up 4 bases, with 10 bases separating them.

Of note for this clone: Other DNA sequences in this specimen translate into the identical CDR3. The chain is built from TRBV7-9 and TRBJ2-2; D is ambiguous. From germline, CDR1 is SEHNR and CDR2 FQNEAQ (reference sequence). This CDR3 has 14 residues. Deletions cut 2 bases from V and 3 bases from J, with 7 bases between. The CDR3 sequence: CASSLLGDTGELFF. The CDR3 DNA reads as TGTGCCAGCAGCTTACTAGGAGACACCGGGGAGCTGTTTTTT. Full variable domain (missing parts from reference TRBV7-9 and TRBJ2-2): DTGVSQNPRHKITKRGQNVTFRCDPISEHNRLYWYRQTLGQGPEFLTYFQNEAQLEKSRLLSDRFSAERPKGSFSTLEIQRTEQGDSAMYLCASSLLGDTGELFFGEGSRLTVL.

Worth noting for this clone: Different DNA sequences within this sample yield the same CDR3. The chain uses TRBV27 and TRBJ2-7; possibly TRBD2 for D (6 bases). Trimming stripped 3 bases from V and 4 bases from J, with 13 bases between. This CDR3 contains 14 residues. Germline V CDR1 and CDR2: MNHEY, SMNVEV (reference sequence). The DNA for the CDR3 is TGTGCCAGCAGTTTCTCTGGGGCGGGATACGAGCAGTACTTC. It specifies CASSFSGAGYEQYF.